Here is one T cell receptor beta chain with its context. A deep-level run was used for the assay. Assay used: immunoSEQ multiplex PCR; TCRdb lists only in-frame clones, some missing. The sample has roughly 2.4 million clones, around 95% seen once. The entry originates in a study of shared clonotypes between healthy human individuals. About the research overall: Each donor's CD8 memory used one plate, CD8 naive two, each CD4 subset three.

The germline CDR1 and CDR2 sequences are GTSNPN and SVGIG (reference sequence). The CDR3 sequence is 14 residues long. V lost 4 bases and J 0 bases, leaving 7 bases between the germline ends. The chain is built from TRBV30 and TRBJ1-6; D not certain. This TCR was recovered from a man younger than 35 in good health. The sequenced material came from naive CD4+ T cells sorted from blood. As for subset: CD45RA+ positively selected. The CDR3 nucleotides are TGTGCCTGGACAGGTGTCTCCTATAATTCACCCCTCCACTTT. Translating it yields CAWTGVSYNSPLHF.